One sample yielded the 22 T cell receptor beta chains listed below, sequenced in a study of blood T cell repertoires in COVID-19. Using immunoSEQ multiplex PCR, the repertoire was profiled, and TCRdb retains in-frame clones only, with some absent. The sample yields over 45,000 clones, 80% to 90% seen once. Sequencing input: peripheral blood. These receptor sequences come from a man aged 40-49 years with COVID-19, enrolled during active disease.

This rearrangement joins TRBV12-3 or TRBV12-4 to TRBJ1-2; possibly TRBD1 for D (6 bases). Trimming pared 3 bases from V and 6 bases from J, leaving 8 bases between. The length of the CDR3 is 12 residues. The CDR3 DNA reads as TGTGCCAGCAGTTTCCAGGGGCATGGCTACACCTTC. This gives the protein CASSFQGHGYTF.

The chain is built from TRBV2 and TRBJ2-7; D may be TRBD2 (5 bases). The CDR3 spans 13 residues. Germline CDR1 and CDR2: SNHLY and FYNNEI. The V gene lost 3 bases and the J gene lost 2 bases, with 8 bases spanning the gap. The CDR3 here is CASSEWEPYEQYF. The CDR3 nucleotides are TGTGCCAGCAGTGAGTGGGAGCCCTACGAGCAGTACTTC.

This clone was counted once. The gene calls are TRBV27 and TRBJ1-3; D is possibly TRBD1 (6 bases). Germline CDR1 MNHEY, CDR2 SMNVEV (reference sequence). V lost 5 bases and J 5 bases, leaving 13 bases between the germline ends. CDR3 length: 14 amino acids. DNA of the CDR3: TGTGCCAGCAGTAAGCAGGGGTTAAGAAACACCATATATTTT. Translating gives CASSKQGLRNTIYF.

The chain recombines TRBV2 with TRBJ1-6; tentatively, D is TRBD1 (5 bases). CDR1 is SNHLY and CDR2 is FYNNEI in the germline V gene. V dropped 10 bases and J dropped 3 bases, with 10 bases sitting between them. The CDR3 is 13 residues long. The chain's CDR3 is CAIRADYNSPLHF. CDR3 nucleotide sequence: TGTGCCATCAGGGCAGACTATAATTCACCCCTCCACTTT.

This chain uses TRBV29-1 with TRBJ2-2; 16 bases match TRBD2. This CDR3 has 18 residues. CDR1 SQVTM and CDR2 ANQGSEA come from the germline V gene. With 6 bases clipped from V and 1 base from J, the junction kept 8 bases outside the gene matches. CDR3 coding DNA: TGCAGCGTGGCGGGACTAGCGGGGGGGCTTAGGAACACCGGGGAGCTGTTTTTT. Translated, it gives CSVAGLAGGLRNTGELFF.

This clone appeared once. J is TRBJ1-2 and V is TRBV28, with unresolved D. The CDR3 is 14 amino acids. Between the trimmed V and J ends, which lost 4 bases and 0 bases, there was a span of 9 bases. Looked up from germline, CDR1 is MDHEN and CDR2 is SYDVKM. The CDR3 protein is CASSSVQANYGYTF. In DNA form, the CDR3 reads TGTGCCAGCAGTTCGGTCCAGGCTAACTATGGCTACACCTTC.

This chain uses TRBV5-4 with TRBJ1-2, with 10 positions matching TRBD1. The V and J ends lost 5 bases and 4 bases, in that order; junction bases with no gene match: 8. The germline CDR1 and CDR2 sequences are SGHNT and YYREEE (reference sequence). The CDR3 runs to 15 residues. The CDR3 bases are TGTGCCAGCAGACCCGGACAGGGGGAGATCTATGGCTACACCTTC. It encodes CASRPGQGEIYGYTF.

The chain has TRBV6-5 and TRBJ1-1; TRBD1 matches 9 bases. The CDR3 spans 15 residues. Trimming cost V 5 bases and J 4 bases; bases outside gene matches: 8. Germline CDR1 and CDR2: MNHEY and SVGAGI. CDR3: CASSNGQGYATEAFF. DNA of the CDR3: TGTGCCAGCAGTAACGGACAGGGGTACGCCACTGAAGCTTTCTTT.

The chain combines TRBV18 with TRBJ2-5, with D possibly TRBD2 on 6 matching bases. Germline V CDR1 and CDR2: KGHSH, LQKENI. The CDR3 spans 16 residues. Trimming took off 1 base at V and 4 bases at J, with 16 bases between the two ends. In DNA form, the CDR3 reads TGTGCCAGCTCACCACGGGGGGAATTAGTATCAGAGACCCAGTACTTC. As protein: CASSPRGELVSETQYF.

This chain joins TRBV5-1 and TRBJ2-3, with 8 bases matching TRBD1. Unmatched junction bases numbered 3, after V lost 0 bases and J lost 0 bases. The CDR3 consists of 16 residues. CDR1 is SGHRS and CDR2 is YFSETQ in the germline V gene. The CDR3 region is CASSLAGQASTDTQYF. For the CDR3, the DNA is TGCGCCAGCAGCTTGGCGGGACAGGCTAGCACAGATACGCAGTATTTT.

J is TRBJ2-3 and V is TRBV2, with 7 bases fitting TRBD2. Germline V gene lookup returns CDR1 SNHLY and CDR2 FYNNEI. CDR3 length: 14 residues. V was pared by 2 bases and J by 8 bases, with 7 bases of the junction left unmatched. CDR3 in amino acids: CASSEFRGEGTQYF. The CDR3 DNA sequence: TGTGCCAGCAGTGAATTTCGGGGGGAGGGTACGCAGTATTTT.

The chain combines TRBV18 with TRBJ2-3; 9 bases are shared with TRBD2. The CDR3 runs 15 residues. The V gene end was trimmed by 2 bases and the J gene end by 5 bases; junction bases not matched to a gene: 5. Germline CDR1 KGHSH, CDR2 LQKENI. The CDR3 coding sequence is TGTGCCAGCTCACCAGCGGGAGGGAGGGGAGATACGCAGTATTTT. It encodes CASSPAGGRGDTQYF.

V is TRBV28 and J is TRBJ2-7; TRBD2 agrees at 14 bases. CDR3 length: 17 amino acids. Germline CDR1 is MDHEN and CDR2 is SYDVKM. After removal of 3 bases from V and 3 bases from J, the junction contained 7 bases not matched to a gene. CDR3 in amino acids: CASSLRTGTSGSYEQYF. The CDR3 bases are TGTGCCAGCAGTTTGAGGACCGGGACTAGCGGGAGCTACGAGCAGTACTTC.

The rearrangement uses TRBV19 and TRBJ1-2; a weak D match, TRBD1 (6 bases). The V gene's germline CDR1 is LNHDA and CDR2 SQIVND (reference sequence). Deletions cut 7 bases from V and 6 bases from J, with 15 bases between. This CDR3 region has 13 residues. The CDR3 loop reads CASKATGVHGYTF. The DNA for the CDR3 is TGTGCCAGTAAAGCGACAGGAGTTCATGGCTACACCTTC.

The V gene is TRBV10-1, the J gene TRBJ2-5, with 9 bases that match TRBD1. This CDR3 is built from 17 residues. The V segment lost 0 bases and the J segment 2 bases; nucleotides outside the gene matches: 7. Germline lookup yields CDR1 WNHNN and CDR2 SYGVQD (reference sequence). This CDR3 reads CASSESRGTGWQETQYF. CDR3 nucleotides: TGCGCCAGCAGTGAGTCAAGGGGGACAGGGTGGCAAGAGACCCAGTACTTC.

The V and J genes are TRBV5-1 and TRBJ2-5, with 7 bases aligning to TRBD2. The CDR3 length is 15 residues. The germline V gene encodes CDR1 SGHRS and CDR2 YFSETQ. V gave up 0 bases and J gave up 1 base; unmatched junction bases: 3. CDR3: CASSLDVAGQETQYF. DNA of the CDR3: TGCGCCAGCAGCTTGGACGTAGCGGGCCAAGAGACCCAGTACTTC.

This clone was counted a single time. The V call is TRBV27, the J call TRBJ1-6; 8 bases line up with TRBD1. CDR1 and CDR2 (germline): MNHEY, SMNVEV (reference sequence). This CDR3 comprises 15 residues. After removal of 8 bases from V and 4 bases from J, the junction contained 7 bases not matched to a gene. CDR3 bases: TGTGCCAGCCGACAGGGGACAGCTTATAATTCACCCCTCCACTTT. Residues: CASRQGTAYNSPLHF.

The J gene is TRBJ2-3, the V gene TRBV19; D possibly corresponds to TRBD2 (5 bases). CDR1 LNHDA and CDR2 SQIVND come from the germline V gene (reference sequence). CDR3 length: 14 residues. V was pared by 3 bases and J by 1 base, with 8 bases between. CDR3 nucleotide sequence: TGTGCCAGTAGTATCGGGGTTGGCACAGATACGCAGTATTTT. It specifies CASSIGVGTDTQYF.

This clone was counted once. The V gene is TRBV5-6, the J gene TRBJ1-2; unclear D gene. Germline V gene data show CDR1 as SGHDT and CDR2 as YYEEEE. V was trimmed by 0 bases and J by 8 bases, leaving 14 bases between them. This CDR3 region has 14 residues. Written as DNA, the CDR3 is TGTGCCAGCAGCTTGGACAGAAGTAACCGGGGCTACACCTTC. Translation: CASSLDRSNRGYTF.

V is TRBV4-1 and J is TRBJ1-1; TRBD1 might be the D (5 bases). The CDR3 runs to 13 residues. Germline V gives CDR1 MGHRA, CDR2 YSYEKL. Trimming stripped 8 bases from V and 3 bases from J, with 13 bases between. This chain's CDR3 is CASRSIRDTEAFF. The DNA for the CDR3 is TGCGCCAGCCGTTCGATCAGGGACACTGAAGCTTTCTTT.

The gene calls are TRBV4-1 and TRBJ2-4; 12 bases match TRBD2. J gave up 0 bases and V 3 bases, and 12 bases lay outside the gene matches. CDR1 MGHRA and CDR2 YSYEKL come from the germline V gene. CDR3 size: 20 residues. The DNA for the CDR3 is TGCGCCAGCAGCCAGGGCCCACTAGCGGGGGGCGGGGAAGCCAAAAACATTCAGTACTTC. Its translation: CASSQGPLAGGGEAKNIQYF.

J is TRBJ2-5 and V is TRBV4-1; 9 bases align to TRBD2. This CDR3 is 16 amino acids long. V trimming: 0 bases; J trimming: 3 bases; junction bases outside the gene matches: 5. Germline V gene lookup returns CDR1 MGHRA and CDR2 YSYEKL. The CDR3 sequence is CASSQEYRGGEETQYF. In nucleotides, the CDR3 is TGCGCCAGCAGCCAAGAGTATCGCGGGGGGGAAGAGACCCAGTACTTC.